This T cell receptor beta chain was identified in a study of blood T cell repertoires in COVID-19. Study summary: The samples span acute and convalescent COVID-19 from the United States, Italy and Spain. PBMCs, B-cell-depleted T cells, or T cells provided the cDNA or gDNA that made up the material.

CDR3 length: 15 residues. The V segment lost 3 bases and the J segment 11 bases; nucleotides outside the gene matches: 15. Per the germline V gene, CDR1 is PRHDT and CDR2 is FYEKMQ (reference sequence). As originally analysed: The authors estimated nucleated cell counts from reference gene primer amplification. Some clones are missing from TCRdb's copy, which holds only in-frame ones; the method was immunoSEQ multiplex PCR. V and J calls plus clone size are reproduced from that table; the DNA served to infer D and trimming. The sample consists of about 240,000 clones, around nine tenths of them appearing once.

Sequenced input: peripheral blood. The chain links TRBV13 to TRBJ1-1; TRBD1 agrees at 7 bases. The clonotype comes from a woman between 70 and 85 years old with active or convalescent COVID-19. CDR3 in DNA: TGTGCCAGCAGCTTGATGGTCGGACAGGAAGGAGAGGCTTTCTTT. It codes for CASSLMVGQEGEAFF.